This T cell receptor (beta chain) was obtained from a study of spatial heterogeneity in lung cancer. Background on the study: A T cell module score from matched bulk RNA-seq correlated strongly with TCR transcript counts in tumor regions. General observations from the study: The number of expanded tumor alpha and beta chains correlated with mutation number. Alpha chain coverage of tumor T cells was estimated at approximately 7%, and beta chain coverage at around 13%.

The CDR3 runs to 16 residues. V dropped 4 bases and J dropped 0 bases, with 15 bases sitting between them. Germline V gene lookup returns CDR1 ENHRY and CDR2 SYGVKD. Time point indicated: sample taken at primary tumor resection. A total of around 67 untreated early-stage non-small cell lung cancer patients served as donors. Unsorted samples of tumor, nontumor lung or frozen PBMC had their whole RNA sequenced. TCRdb reprocessed the 5' RACE reads via MiXCR and lists one record per CDR3 protein. The table lists roughly 10,000 distinct CDR3 sequences, about 11% of them singletons. This clonotype has a count of ten or more. Its antigen is undetermined.

The chain employs TRBV10-3 and TRBJ1-2, with a possible D match to TRBD1 (5 bases). Sequencing was performed on lung tumor tissue, taken at surgery. This receptor was identified in a female donor with early-stage non-small cell lung cancer. CDR3 residues: CAISGIQGPANYGYTF. The CDR3, as DNA: TGTGCCATCAGTGGGATTCAGGGACCAGCTAACTATGGCTACACCTTC.